This is a list of T cell receptor beta chains from one sample in a study of T cells in Graves' hyperthyroidism and ophthalmopathy. TCRdb itself ran the multiplex PCR reads through MiXCR, one entry per CDR3 protein. The sample lists about 350,000 distinct CDR3 sequences, 11% to 15% occurring once. The specimen was blood. Receptors were obtained from a woman aged 25 to 45 with Graves' hyperthyroidism. Each CDR3 is given without its conserved first and last residue.

>TRBJ1-2|TRBV19|12
ASSIRVDGYGYT
>TRBJ1-2|TRBV6-1|12
ASKGQGGNYGYT
>TRBJ1-2|TRBV7-2|14
ASSSDPYQGPYGYT
>TRBJ1-2|TRBV12-3/TRBV12-4|12
ASIKSGGGYGYT
>TRBJ2-3|TRBV7-9|13
ASSPLGSGTYTQY
>TRBJ2-1|TRBV18|11
ASSPGSVNEQF
>TRBJ2-1|TRBV9|14
ASSVEAGGSYNEQF
>TRBJ1-5|TRBV7-2|11
ASSLEWRQPQH
>TRBJ2-1|TRBV25-1|10
ASALVVHEQF
>TRBJ2-1|TRBV6-5|13
ASSYSGGSADEQF
>TRBJ1-4|TRBV10-2|10
ASSESLEKLF
>TRBJ2-7|TRBV28|12
ASSFLDTYYEQY
>TRBJ1-1|TRBV5-1|12
ASSLAQGNTEAF
>TRBJ2-7|TRBV7-9|12
ASSLGQGGFEQY
>TRBJ2-7|TRBV5-1|13
ASSLAAGQGYEQY
>TRBJ2-1|TRBV5-1|11
ASRQRGRSEQF
>TRBJ2-5|TRBV7-8|13
ASSDGQGPPETQY
>TRBJ2-3|TRBV20-1|13
SALGTGGRTDTQY
>TRBJ2-1|TRBV15|14
ATSRVGGRAYNEQF
>TRBJ2-3|TRBV20-1|8
SAARDTQY
>TRBJ2-3|TRBV20-1|13
SARSSGTSTDTQY
>TRBJ1-5|TRBV2|14
ASNRKGQAPPWPQH
>TRBJ2-1|TRBV11-2|16
ASSSWGTIAQTYNEQF
>TRBJ2-1|TRBV12-3/TRBV12-4|11
ASRMTVSHEQF
>TRBJ2-3|TRBV18|15
ASSPKDRERRGDTQY
>TRBJ1-2|TRBV28|11
ALQGRPNYGYT
>TRBJ1-5|TRBV20-1|12
SAAGDNGNQPQH
>TRBJ2-1|TRBV29-1|13
SVGGLAGSYNEQF
>TRBJ2-1|TRBV28|13
ASSPQAGEHREQF
>TRBJ2-1|TRBV29-1|9
SVGRTPEQF
>TRBJ1-6|TRBV20-1|11
SAHPQGRSPLH
>TRBJ2-5|TRBV28|13
ASSLYKGPGETQY
>TRBJ1-6|TRBV27|12
ASSPQGAHSPLH
>TRBJ2-2|TRBV9|13
ASSVEQINTGELF
>TRBJ2-6|TRBV27|15
ASSLGQGVTGANVLT
>TRBJ1-1|TRBV6-1|14
ASSYLGPGGNTEAF
>TRBJ2-1|TRBV4-2|16
ASSQDGGVVPRYNEQF
>TRBJ2-3|TRBV4-1|12
ASSPLAGTDTQY
>TRBJ1-1|TRBV6-1|10
ATGPKNTEAF
>TRBJ1-1|TRBV2|10
ASSDQGTEAF
>TRBJ2-3|TRBV7-3|14
ASSLIAGAPTDTQY
>TRBJ2-7|TRBV5-1|11
ASSRDRNYEQY
>TRBJ2-5|TRBV3-1|14
ASSQFPRTHQETQY
>TRBJ2-5|TRBV5-1|12
ASSFGDGQETQY
>TRBJ1-6|TRBV3-1|11
ASRLGANSPLH
>TRBJ2-5|TRBV20-1|12
SARAGTGWETQY